This T cell receptor (beta chain) was sequenced for a study of cytomegalovirus exposure and HLA in healthy donors. Study results and limitations: The study carried out a later analysis of TCR beta sequences. It associated under 20,000 of them with specific HLA alleles at a false discovery rate of 0.05. Overall, approximately 150 TCR beta chains were annotated as cytomegalovirus-associated. The classifier, whose performance was assessed in both the original and validation cohorts, reportedly diagnosed cytomegalovirus status with high specificity and sensitivity. TCR beta sequences reportedly predicted most subjects' HLA-A and HLA-B alleles accurately.

This clone was detected only a few times. The antigen remains unidentified. Primers included in the PCR were 60 Vbeta and 13 Jbeta primers. Clones were read by immunoSEQ multiplex PCR, and TCRdb kept only the in-frame ones, dropping some. Here the sample spans about 160,000 clones, over 80% being singletons. This CDR3 has 13 residues. In germline, CDR1 is SGHRS, CDR2 YFSETQ. The V gene lost 0 bases and the J gene lost 5 bases, with 6 bases spanning the gap. The TCR comes from a male donor in good health and CMV-seropositive. Sequenced: PBMCs. This sequence joins TRBV5-1 and TRBJ2-1; D is unresolved. This chain's CDR3 is CASSLGPHNEQFF. The CDR3 bases are TGCGCCAGCAGCTTGGGGCCTCACAATGAGCAGTTCTTC.